What follows are 30 T cell receptor beta chains derived from one specimen sequenced in a study of T cell repertoires in cytomegalovirus infection. TCRdb called the reads again in MiXCR, with one record for every CDR3 protein. The repertoire holds around 350,000 distinct CDR3 sequences, about a sixth seen once, with 7.5% to 9% in the top ten. Sequencing input: PBMCs. All receptors come from a human donor in good health (CMV status not recorded). Some clones in this sample may be carry-over from other donors' samples.

This clonotype was seen a handful of times. The V call is TRBV4-2, the J call TRBJ1-1, with a weak D call TRBD1 (5 bases). V was shortened by 0 bases and J by 3 bases, with 14 bases between the two germline ends. Germline V CDR1 and CDR2: LGHNA, YNFKEQ. The CDR3 is 16 amino acids. This CDR3 is CASSQDWEGWDTEAFF. The CDR3 coding sequence is TGTGCCAGCAGCCAAGATTGGGAGGGGTGGGACACTGAAGCTTTCTTT.

The sample holds one count of this clonotype. J is TRBJ1-1 and V is TRBV19; no clear D gene. Germline V gives CDR1 LNHDA, CDR2 SQIVND (reference sequence). The CDR3 has 15 amino acids. V lost 6 bases and J 1 base, leaving 15 bases between the germline ends. The CDR3 DNA follows: TGTGCCAGTAGGAGGGCCCCCGAAAGGAACACTGAAGCTTTCTTT. It codes for CASRRAPERNTEAFF.

The rearrangement joins TRBV19 to TRBJ2-1; a weak D match, TRBD2 (6 bases). Germline V gene sequence: CDR1 LNHDA, CDR2 SQIVND (reference sequence). This CDR3 comprises 14 residues. Between the trimmed V and J ends, which lost 9 bases and 0 bases, there was a span of 12 bases. The CDR3 is CARKIGSSYNEQFF. The CDR3 nucleotides are TGTGCCAGAAAGATCGGGAGCTCCTACAATGAGCAGTTCTTC.

The V call is TRBV2, the J call TRBJ2-3; 7 nucleotides match TRBD2. The CDR3 is 14 amino acids. The V gene end was trimmed by 6 bases and the J gene end by 4 bases; junction bases not matched to a gene: 7. Germline CDR1 reads SNHLY; CDR2 reads FYNNEI. In DNA, the CDR3 is TGTGCCAGCAGGACGACTAGCAACGCAGATACGCAGTATTTT. As protein: CASRTTSNADTQYF.

This clonotype was counted between two and nine times. This chain joins TRBV10-3 and TRBJ1-2; D is perhaps TRBD1 (5 bases). Per the germline V gene, CDR1 is ENHRY and CDR2 is SYGVKD. The V end was cut by 6 bases, the J end by 4 bases, with 12 bases between. The CDR3 runs to 13 residues. The CDR3 DNA is TGTGCCATCAGCAAAACAGGCACCTATGGCTACACCTTC. This translates into CAISKTGTYGYTF.

V and J are TRBV7-8 and TRBJ2-1; no definite D call. From germline, CDR1 is SGHVS and CDR2 FQNEAQ. The CDR3 runs 14 residues. Trimming removed 2 bases at V and 6 bases at J, with 11 bases between. In DNA, the CDR3 is TGTGCCAGCAGCTTATCCGCGCCGCTCAATGAGCAGTTCTTC. Translated, it gives CASSLSAPLNEQFF.

J is TRBJ2-1 and V is TRBV6-5; D is ambiguous. This CDR3 comprises 17 residues. Germline V gene lookup returns CDR1 MNHEY and CDR2 SVGAGI. V lost 1 base to trimming and J lost 0 bases, with 13 bases between them. This CDR3 reads CASSYFFAASSYNEQFF. The CDR3 DNA reads TGTGCCAGCAGTTACTTTTTCGCGGCGAGCTCCTACAATGAGCAGTTCTTC.

The gene calls are TRBV28 and TRBJ2-5, with no clear D. Trimming pared 3 bases from V and 1 base from J, leaving 9 bases between. The CDR3 loop spans 14 amino acids. CDR1 and CDR2 from the germline V gene are MDHEN and SYDVKM. CDR3 sequence (DNA): TGTGCCAGCAGTTTTGTTGGGCTCCAAGAGACCCAGTACTTC. Amino acids: CASSFVGLQETQYF.

This clonotype has only a few counts. This chain links TRBV19 with TRBJ1-1; D gene unclear. Germline-derived CDR1 and CDR2 are LNHDA and SQIVND (reference sequence). The ends were cut back, 7 bases at V and 4 bases at J, with 19 bases in the middle. CDR3 length: 15 amino acids. The CDR3 loop reads CASMGLTGWVTEAFF. CDR3 nucleotide sequence: TGTGCCAGTATGGGGTTGACGGGGTGGGTCACTGAAGCTTTCTTT.

This chain uses TRBV4-1 with TRBJ2-1, with a possible D match to TRBD2 (6 bases). The CDR3 has 17 amino acids. Germline CDR1 and CDR2: MGHRA and YSYEKL. Trimming removed 4 bases from V and 3 bases from J, with 19 bases in between. CDR3 amino acids: CASSPPGGETFYNEQFF. CDR3 nucleotide sequence: TGCGCCAGCAGCCCCCCTGGAGGGGAGACTTTCTACAATGAGCAGTTCTTC.

The V and J genes are TRBV28 and TRBJ2-7; no firm D call. Trimming left V 8 bases short and J 0 bases short, with 14 bases between. Germline CDR1 and CDR2: MDHEN and SYDVKM. The CDR3 totals 14 residues. The chain's CDR3 is CASSAKQYSYEQYF. CDR3 in DNA: TGTGCCAGCTCGGCCAAGCAGTACTCCTACGAGCAGTACTTC. Full variable domain (outside the CDR3, taken from reference TRBV28 and TRBJ2-7): DVKVTQSSRYLVKRTGEKVFLECVQDMDHENMFWYRQDPGLGLRLIYFSYDVKMKEKGDIPEGYSVSREKKERFSLILESASTNQTSMYLCASSAKQYSYEQYFGPGTRLTVT.

The chain has TRBV7-9 and TRBJ2-1, with D perhaps assigned TRBD1 or TRBD2 (5 bases each). V was clipped by 1 base and J by 6 bases, with 19 bases between them. This CDR3 spans 17 amino acids. Germline V gives CDR1 SEHNR, CDR2 FQNEAQ (reference sequence). CDR3 region: CASSLERTGRPLNEQFF. The CDR3 nucleotides read TGTGCCAGCAGCTTAGAACGTACGGGACGTCCTCTCAATGAGCAGTTCTTC.

This clonotype was counted between two and nine times. This chain links TRBV20-1 with TRBJ1-2; TRBD1 agrees at 7 bases. CDR3 length equals 16 residues. Germline assignment: CDR1 DFQATT and CDR2 SNEGSKA (reference sequence). With 2 bases clipped from V and 1 base from J, the junction kept 10 bases outside the gene matches. The CDR3 sequence: CSARNRGVQINYGYTF. DNA for the CDR3: TGCAGTGCTAGAAACAGGGGCGTCCAAATTAACTATGGCTACACCTTC.

This clonotype was recorded at least ten times. V gene TRBV7-2 combines with J gene TRBJ1-1; D may be TRBD1 (6 bases). The ends were cut back, 7 bases at V and 4 bases at J, with 19 bases in the middle. The length of the CDR3 is 15 residues. Germline values: CDR1 SGHTA, CDR2 FQGNSA. The CDR3, as DNA: TGTGCCAGCACCTACTTCGCTAGGGGGGGCACTGAAGCTTTCTTT. It translates to CASTYFARGGTEAFF.

To note about this clonotype: One junction end disagrees with the germline gene, perhaps due to a read error. V and J are TRBV7-3 and TRBJ1-2, with 7 bases that match TRBD1. The length of the CDR3 is 13 residues. CDR1 and CDR2 (germline): SGHTA, FQGTGA. The CDR3 protein is CASSLGTDYGYAF. For the CDR3, the DNA is TGTGCCAGCAGCCTCGGGACAGACTATGGCTACGCCTTC.

This chain uses TRBV28 with TRBJ1-5, with D maybe TRBD1 (6 bases). Germline V lookup: CDR1 MDHEN, CDR2 SYDVKM. The CDR3 runs 15 residues. V was cut by 8 bases and J by 6 bases, with 20 bases left in between. The CDR3 bases are TGTGCCAGCTCCCCACTACAGGGTGGCCTTCAGCCCCAGCATTTT. Translating gives CASSPLQGGLQPQHF.

This clonotype has at least ten counts. This chain connects TRBV4-3 to TRBJ1-2; 7 nucleotides align to TRBD1. This CDR3 contains 14 residues. V gave up 4 bases and J gave up 4 bases; unmatched junction bases: 6. Germline lookup yields CDR1 LGHNA and CDR2 YSLEER. This chain's CDR3 is CASSPTGVSYGYTF. CDR3 nucleotide sequence: TGCGCCAGCAGCCCCACAGGGGTGAGCTATGGCTACACCTTC.

This chain uses TRBV7-9 with TRBJ1-1; D is unclear. V lost 7 bases and J lost 6, with 15 bases in between. The CDR3 sequence is 13 residues long. Germline V gene sequence: CDR1 SEHNR, CDR2 FQNEAQ (reference sequence). CDR3 in DNA: TGTGCCAGCACCCCAAACTGGGGTTCTGAAGCTTTCTTT. Protein: CASTPNWGSEAFF.

This clonotype has a count of ten or more. CDR3 region: CASSRLGPRSTGELFF. In nucleotides, the CDR3 is TGTGCCAGCAGCCGTCTAGGCCCCAGGAGCACCGGGGAGCTGTTTTTT. V gene TRBV7-2 combines with J gene TRBJ2-2; D gene uncertain. Germline values: CDR1 SGHTA, CDR2 FQGNSA. The CDR3 totals 16 residues. Trimming removed 5 bases at V and 4 bases at J, with 17 bases between.

This clonotype was seen ten or more times. The V and J genes are TRBV18 and TRBJ2-5; no reliable D call. V gave up 6 bases and J gave up 2 bases, with 7 bases separating them. This CDR3 comprises 12 residues. Germline assignment: CDR1 KGHSH and CDR2 LQKENI. The CDR3 sequence: CASSQKQETQYF. For the CDR3, the DNA is TGTGCCAGCTCTCAAAAGCAAGAGACCCAGTACTTC.

This clonotype appeared a few times. The chain is built from TRBV20-1 and TRBJ1-4; D is undetermined. The CDR3 length is 13 residues. V lost 3 bases to trimming and J lost 6 bases, with 11 bases between them. CDR1 and CDR2 from the germline V gene are DFQATT and SNEGSKA (reference sequence). DNA of the CDR3: TGCAGTGCTAGTGTTGGCAGATATGAAAAACTGTTTTTT. Its protein is CSASVGRYEKLFF.

In this sample, this clonotype turned up once. Mismatch with germline at one junction end may stem from a read error. This chain joins TRBV5-1 and TRBJ1-5; maybe TRBD1 (5 bases). Germline values: CDR1 SGHRS, CDR2 YFSETQ. The CDR3 contains 15 residues. The CDR3 nucleotides read TGCGCCAGCAGCTTGGAAGGACGCAGGGATCAGTCCCAGCATTTT. This translates into CASSLEGRRDQSQHF.

This chain connects TRBV12-3 or TRBV12-4 to TRBJ1-1; the D is unclear. CDR3 length: 13 amino acids. Trimming removed 6 bases at V and 4 bases at J, with 12 bases between. CDR3 sequence reads: CASRFTGFTEAFF. CDR3 bases: TGTGCCAGCAGATTTACCGGGTTCACTGAAGCTTTCTTT.

This clonotype showed up just once. A much more abundant neighbour one base away suggests this may be a read error. CDR3 sequence: CASSAPPGQGDDEQFF. In DNA form, the CDR3 reads TGTGCCAGCAGTGCTCCTCCGGGACAGGGTGACGATGAGCAGTTCTTC. The rearrangement uses TRBV28 and TRBJ2-1, with TRBD1 identical over 9 bases. The CDR3 runs 16 residues. Germline trimming cut 5 bases from V and 8 bases from J; bases unmatched to any gene: 13. The V gene's germline CDR1 is MDHEN and CDR2 SYDVKM. Together with reference TRBV28 and TRBJ2-1, the CDR3 gives the full variable domain: DVKVTQSSRYLVKRTGEKVFLECVQDMDHENMFWYRQDPGLGLRLIYFSYDVKMKEKGDIPEGYSVSREKKERFSLILESASTNQTSMYLCASSAPPGQGDDEQFFGPGTRLTVL.

The V gene is TRBV27, the J gene TRBJ1-2; 7 bases match TRBD1. The CDR3 contains 13 residues. V lost 3 bases and J lost 8; bases outside the gene matches: 6. From germline, CDR1 is MNHEY and CDR2 SMNVEV (reference sequence). The DNA for the CDR3 is TGTGCCAGCAGTTTGAGCAGGGGGGAAGGCTACACCTTC. This codes for CASSLSRGEGYTF.

V usage is TRBV5-4 and J usage is TRBJ1-6; 7 nucleotides match TRBD1. After removal of 3 bases from V and 5 bases from J, the junction contained 5 bases not matched to a gene. The CDR3 is 15 amino acids. Germline CDR1 reads SGHNT; CDR2 reads YYREEE (reference sequence). This CDR3 reads CASSSPQGHNSPLHF. The CDR3 nucleotides read TGTGCCAGCAGCTCTCCACAGGGGCATAATTCACCCCTCCACTTT. Variable domain in full (rest from reference TRBV5-4 and TRBJ1-6): ETGVTQSPTHLIKTRGQQVTLRCSSQSGHNTVSWYQQALGQGPQFIFQYYREEENGRGNFPPRFSGLQFPNYSSELNVNALELDDSALYLCASSSPQGHNSPLHFGNGTRLTVT.

With respect to this clonotype: Since a much larger clone is just one base distant, this may be a read error. Because it lacks the conserved phenylalanine or tryptophan at the end, this CDR3 is likely a read error. This chain links TRBV7-2 with TRBJ2-5; no firm D call. The V end was cut by 5 bases, the J end by 3 bases, with 13 bases between. The CDR3 is 14 amino acids. CDR1 is SGHTA and CDR2 is FQGNSA in the germline V gene. The CDR3 reads CASSDGLTKETQYV. CDR3 DNA: TGTGCCAGCAGCGACGGGCTCACCAAAGAGACCCAGTACGTC.

In regard to this clonotype: A read error is possible here, since a much larger clone lies one base away. The DNA of the CDR3 is TGCAGTGCTAGAGATGCGGAGACCCAGTACTTC. Its protein product is CSARDAETQYF. The chain joins TRBV20-1 to TRBJ2-5, with D unclear. The V gene's germline CDR1 is DFQATT and CDR2 SNEGSKA (reference sequence). The length of the CDR3 is 11 residues. The V end lost 0 bases, the J end lost 5 bases, and 4 bases lay between the germline ends.

V gene TRBV2 combines with J gene TRBJ2-5; D is unclear. V was cut by 11 bases and J by 5 bases, with 18 bases left in between. The CDR3 runs to 13 residues. Germline V gene lookup returns CDR1 SNHLY and CDR2 FYNNEI. The CDR3 protein is CAGVEGLPETQYF. Written as DNA, the CDR3 is TGTGCCGGGGTTGAAGGGCTCCCCGAGACCCAGTACTTC. The full variable domain, with the rest looked up from reference TRBV2 and TRBJ2-5, is EPEVTQTPSHQVTQMGQEVILRCVPISNHLYFYWYRQILGQKVEFLVSFYNNEISEKSEIFDDQFSVERPDGSNFTLKIRSTKLEDSAMYFCAGVEGLPETQYFGPGTRLLVL.

This clonotype was seen repeatedly, ten times or more. The chain couples TRBV28 to TRBJ1-1; 11 bases are a match to TRBD1. CDR1 is MDHEN and CDR2 is SYDVKM in the germline V gene. The CDR3 has 13 amino acids. Trimming removed 8 bases from V and 3 bases from J; junction bases left unmatched: 2. CDR3 sequence (DNA): TGTGCCAGCCGGGGACAGGGGGACACTGAAGCTTTCTTT. This translates into CASRGQGDTEAFF.